The TCR beta chain under discussion was sequenced for a study of cytomegalovirus exposure and HLA in healthy donors. Study outcomes and limitations: Using the classifier, cytomegalovirus status was reportedly diagnosed with high specificity and sensitivity. V- and J-gene trimming of TCR beta was linked (in a later analysis) to a missense DCLRE1C variant.

Note on this clone: As yet, its antigen is unknown.

The study ran its PCR with 60 Vbeta and 13 Jbeta primers. Only in-frame clones appear in the TCRdb table, and some are missing; sequencing was by immunoSEQ multiplex PCR. The table shows roughly 170,000 clones, with 80% to 90% occurring only once. Material: PBMCs. This clonotype was sampled from a woman between 18 and 30 years old in good health and CMV-seronegative.

The CDR3 DNA sequence: TGTGCCAGCAGTTATGGGGGGGAATCCGGGGAGCTGTTTTTT. Its translation is CASSYGGESGELFF. The chain uses TRBV6-6 and TRBJ2-2, with TRBD2 matching 7 bases. Germline CDR1 reads MNHNY; CDR2 reads SVGAGI (reference sequence). After removal of 3 bases from V and 6 bases from J, the junction contained 4 bases not matched to a gene. This CDR3 region has 14 residues.